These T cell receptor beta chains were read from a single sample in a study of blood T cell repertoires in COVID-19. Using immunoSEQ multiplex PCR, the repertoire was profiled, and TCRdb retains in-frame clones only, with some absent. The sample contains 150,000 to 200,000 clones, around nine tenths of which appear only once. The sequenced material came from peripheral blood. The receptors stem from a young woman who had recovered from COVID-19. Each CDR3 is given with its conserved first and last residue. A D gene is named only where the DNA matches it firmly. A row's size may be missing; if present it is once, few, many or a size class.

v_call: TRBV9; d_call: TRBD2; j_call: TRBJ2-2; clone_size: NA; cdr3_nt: TGTGCCAGCAGCGGACTAGCCGCCGGGGAGCTGTTTTTT; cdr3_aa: CASSGLAAGELFF
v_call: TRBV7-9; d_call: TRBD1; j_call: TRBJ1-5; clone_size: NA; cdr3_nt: TGTGCCAGCAGCCCGACAGGGGGGAATCAGCCCCAGCATTTT; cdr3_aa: CASSPTGGNQPQHF
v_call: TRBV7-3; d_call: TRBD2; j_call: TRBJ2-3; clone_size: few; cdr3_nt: TGTGCCAGCAGACCCGCGGGGGGGCGAGCAGATACGCAGTATTTT; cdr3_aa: CASRPAGGRADTQYF
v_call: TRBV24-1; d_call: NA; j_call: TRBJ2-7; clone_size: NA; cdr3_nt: TGTGCCACCAGTGATCGACAGGCCTACGAGCAGTACTTC; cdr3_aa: CATSDRQAYEQYF
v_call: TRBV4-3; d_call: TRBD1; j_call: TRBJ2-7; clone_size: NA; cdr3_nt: TGCGCCAGCAGCCCCGGGACAGGGGGAACGTGGGAGCAGTACTTC; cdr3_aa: CASSPGTGGTWEQYF
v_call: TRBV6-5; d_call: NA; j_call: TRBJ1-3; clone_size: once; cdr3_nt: TGTGCCAGCAGGCCCGACAGACGCTCTGGAAACACCATATATTTT; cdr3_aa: CASRPDRRSGNTIYF
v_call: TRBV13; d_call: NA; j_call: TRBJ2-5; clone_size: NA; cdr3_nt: TGTGCCAGCAGCCCCCCCACTTATGAGACCCAGTACTTC; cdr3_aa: CASSPPTYETQYF
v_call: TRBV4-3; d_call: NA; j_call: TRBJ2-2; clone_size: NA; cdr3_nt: TGCGCCAGCAGCCAAGATCATTCGCAAATAGCCGGGGAGCTGTTTTTT; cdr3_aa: CASSQDHSQIAGELFF
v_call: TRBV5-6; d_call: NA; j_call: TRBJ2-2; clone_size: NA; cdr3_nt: TGTGCCGGGGCCAAACAGGGAAACTTGAACACCGGGGAGCTGTTTTTT; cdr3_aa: CAGAKQGNLNTGELFF
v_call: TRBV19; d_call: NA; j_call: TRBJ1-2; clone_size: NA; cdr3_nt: TGTGCCAGTAGTAGAGGACAGAATAACTATGGCTACACCTTC; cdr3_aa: CASSRGQNNYGYTF
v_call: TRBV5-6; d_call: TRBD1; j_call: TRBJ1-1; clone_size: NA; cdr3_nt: TGTGCCAGCAGCCCTGACAGGGGGGAGGCCACTGAAGCTTTCTTT; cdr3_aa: CASSPDRGEATEAFF
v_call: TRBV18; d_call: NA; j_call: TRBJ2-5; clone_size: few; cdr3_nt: TGTGCCAGCTCACCACCGAGGGCAGGGGTCGAGACCCAGTACTTC; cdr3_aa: CASSPPRAGVETQYF
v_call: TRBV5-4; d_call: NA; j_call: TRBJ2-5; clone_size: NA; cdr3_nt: TGTGCCAGCAGTACCAGGGGAATTGAGACCCAGTACTTC; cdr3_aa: CASSTRGIETQYF
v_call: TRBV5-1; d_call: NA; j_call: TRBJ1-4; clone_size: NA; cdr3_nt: TGCGCCAGCAGCTTGGGACACGAATCGGGGGAAAAACTGTTTTTT; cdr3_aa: CASSLGHESGEKLFF
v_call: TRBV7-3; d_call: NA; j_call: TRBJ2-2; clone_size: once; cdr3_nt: TGTGCCAGCAGCTTAAATATTCCGTCCAGCGCGAACACCGGGGAGCTGTTTTTT; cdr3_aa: CASSLNIPSSANTGELFF
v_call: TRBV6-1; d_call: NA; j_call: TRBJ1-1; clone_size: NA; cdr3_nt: TGTGCCAGCAGTGAACTCCTCTTGAACACTGAAGCTTTCTTT; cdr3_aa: CASSELLLNTEAFF
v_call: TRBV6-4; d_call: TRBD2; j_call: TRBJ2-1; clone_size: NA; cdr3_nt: TGTGCCAGCAGTGACTCGAGGGCTAGCGGGATAAATGAGCAGTTCTTC; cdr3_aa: CASSDSRASGINEQFF
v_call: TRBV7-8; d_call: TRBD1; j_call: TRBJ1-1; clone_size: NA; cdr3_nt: TGTGCCAGCAGCTACCCGGACAGGGGACCTGAAGCTTTCTTT; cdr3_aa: CASSYPDRGPEAFF
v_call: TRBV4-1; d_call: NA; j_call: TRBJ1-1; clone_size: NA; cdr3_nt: TGCGCCAGCAGCCTCCAGCCGGGGAGGGACACTGAAGCTTTCTTT; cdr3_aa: CASSLQPGRDTEAFF
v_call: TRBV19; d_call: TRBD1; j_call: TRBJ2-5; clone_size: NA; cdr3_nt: TGTGCCAGTAGTATAGGGGACAGGGCCCAAGAGACCCAGTACTTC; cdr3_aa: CASSIGDRAQETQYF
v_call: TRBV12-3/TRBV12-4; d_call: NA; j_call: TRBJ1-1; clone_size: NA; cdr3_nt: TGTGCCAGCAGTTTAGAACAGGTAGCTGAAGCTTTCTTT; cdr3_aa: CASSLEQVAEAFF
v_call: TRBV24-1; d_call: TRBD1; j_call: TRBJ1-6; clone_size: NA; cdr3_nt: TGTGCCACCAGTGATAATAGACAGGGCGCGAATTCACCCCTCCACTTT; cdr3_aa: CATSDNRQGANSPLHF
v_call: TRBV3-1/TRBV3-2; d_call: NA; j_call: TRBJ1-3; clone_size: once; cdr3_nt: TGTGCCAGCAGCCCCCAGAGGACACAGAGCTCTGGAAACACCATATATTTT; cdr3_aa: CASSPQRTQSSGNTIYF
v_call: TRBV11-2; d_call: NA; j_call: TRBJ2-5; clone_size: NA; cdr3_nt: TGTGCCAGCAGCTTAGATTTAAGCGTTGTAGCCCAGTACTTC; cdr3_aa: CASSLDLSVVAQYF
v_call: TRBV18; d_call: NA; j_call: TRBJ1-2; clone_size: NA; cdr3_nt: TGTGCCAGCTCACACAACAGGGAATACTATGGCTACACCTTC; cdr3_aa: CASSHNREYYGYTF
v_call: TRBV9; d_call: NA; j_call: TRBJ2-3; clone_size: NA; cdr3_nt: TGTGCCAGCAGCGTAGAAACGGGAGTATTTGCAGATACGCAGTATTTT; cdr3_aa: CASSVETGVFADTQYF
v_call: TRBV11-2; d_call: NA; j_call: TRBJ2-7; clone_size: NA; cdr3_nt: TGTGCCAGCAGCTCCCCTATGCGTAAAACCTACGAGCAGTACTTC; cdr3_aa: CASSSPMRKTYEQYF
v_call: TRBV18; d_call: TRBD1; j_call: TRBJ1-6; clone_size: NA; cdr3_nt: TGTGCCAGCTCACGCGGACAGGGCCTTAATTCACCCCTCCACTTT; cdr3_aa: CASSRGQGLNSPLHF
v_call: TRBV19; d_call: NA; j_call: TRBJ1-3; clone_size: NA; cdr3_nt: TGTGCCAGTAGTATTACGGGGAGAGGAAACACCATATATTTT; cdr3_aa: CASSITGRGNTIYF
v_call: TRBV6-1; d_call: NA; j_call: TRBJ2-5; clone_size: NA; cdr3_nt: TGTGCCAGCAGTGAAGAGGGGGAGACCCAGTACTTC; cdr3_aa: CASSEEGETQYF
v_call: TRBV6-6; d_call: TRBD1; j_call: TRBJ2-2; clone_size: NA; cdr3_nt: TGTGCCAGCCACAGGGGGAGCACCGGGGAGCTGTTTTTT; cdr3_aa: CASHRGSTGELFF
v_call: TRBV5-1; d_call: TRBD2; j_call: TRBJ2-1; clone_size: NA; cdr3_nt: TGCGCCAGCAGCTCGGGACTAGCGGGGTCGAATGAGCAGTTCTTC; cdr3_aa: CASSSGLAGSNEQFF
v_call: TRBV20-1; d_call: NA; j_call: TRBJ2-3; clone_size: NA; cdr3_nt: TGCAGTGCTAGTTATGATGGGACTCAGTCGACAGATACGCAGTATTTT; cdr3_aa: CSASYDGTQSTDTQYF
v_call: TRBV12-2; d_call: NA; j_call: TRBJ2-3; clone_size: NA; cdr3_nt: TGTGCAAGTCGCTTAGCGGGGCGGGGAACAGATACGCAGTATTTT; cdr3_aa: CASRLAGRGTDTQYF
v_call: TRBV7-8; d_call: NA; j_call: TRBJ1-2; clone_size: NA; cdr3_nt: TGTGCCAGCAGCTTAGGACGGAGAAACTATGGCTACACCTTC; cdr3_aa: CASSLGRRNYGYTF
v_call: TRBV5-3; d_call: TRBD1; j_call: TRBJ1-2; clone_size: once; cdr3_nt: TGTGCCAGAAGCTTGGCTTACAGGGACAGAACTAACTATGGCTACACCTTC; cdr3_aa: CARSLAYRDRTNYGYTF
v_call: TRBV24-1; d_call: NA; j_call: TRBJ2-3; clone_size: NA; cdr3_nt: TGTGCCACCAGTGATTTTTCTAGCAGTAGCACAGATACGCAGTATTTT; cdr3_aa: CATSDFSSSSTDTQYF
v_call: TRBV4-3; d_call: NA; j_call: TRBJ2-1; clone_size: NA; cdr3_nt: TGCGCCAGCAGCCAAGGTGGACAGTTCTCCTACAATGAGCAGTTCTTC; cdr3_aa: CASSQGGQFSYNEQFF
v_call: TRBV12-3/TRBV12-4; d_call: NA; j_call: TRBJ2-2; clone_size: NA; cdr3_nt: TGTGCCAGCTTGAGCGGAATTACCGGGGAGCTGTTTTTT; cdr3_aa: CASLSGITGELFF
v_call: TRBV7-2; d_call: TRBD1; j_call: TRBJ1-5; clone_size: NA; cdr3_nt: TGTGCCAGCAGACCTGACAGGGGGGAGGTTCAGCCCCAGCATTTT; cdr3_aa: CASRPDRGEVQPQHF
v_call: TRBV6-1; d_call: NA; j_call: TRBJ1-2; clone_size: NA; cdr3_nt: TGTGCCAGCAGTGAAAGAGGGCCGATTTATGGCTACACCTTC; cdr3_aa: CASSERGPIYGYTF
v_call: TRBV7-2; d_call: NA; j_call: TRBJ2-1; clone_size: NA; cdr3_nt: TGTGCCAGCAGCTTAAGCGGGTCCCTATACAATGAGCAGTTCTTC; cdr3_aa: CASSLSGSLYNEQFF
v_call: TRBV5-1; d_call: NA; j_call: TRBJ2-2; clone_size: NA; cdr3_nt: TGCGCCAGCAGCTTGAGGCAGGTTAGCACCGGGGAGCTGTTTTTT; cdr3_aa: CASSLRQVSTGELFF
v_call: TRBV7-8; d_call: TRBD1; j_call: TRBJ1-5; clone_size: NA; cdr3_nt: TGTGCCAGCAGTCCCCGTGGGGGACAGGGAAGCAATCAGCCCCAGCATTTT; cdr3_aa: CASSPRGGQGSNQPQHF
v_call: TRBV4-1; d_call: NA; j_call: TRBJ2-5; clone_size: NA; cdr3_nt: TGCGCCAGCAGCCAAGATCCGGGGAGATATGAGACCCAGTACTTC; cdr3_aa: CASSQDPGRYETQYF